This entry concerns a single T cell receptor beta chain. Its antigen is currently unknown. The PCR had 60 Vbeta and 13 Jbeta primers. The assay was immunoSEQ multiplex PCR, and TCRdb's table has in-frame clones only and misses some. The top ten hold 7.8% of the sample, which has some 200,000 clones, 12% seen once. The data were taken from a study of cytomegalovirus exposure and HLA in healthy donors. Study-level points and caveats: Compared with the roughly 670-donor mean, an Asian-associated ancestry cluster reportedly had fewer N-insertions, according to a later analysis. The study listed 164 cytomegalovirus-associated TCR beta chains. The likely explanation for a cluster of highly shared sequence variants was sequencing artifact. By HLA locus, TCR association rates varied in a later analysis, with DRB1 showing the most and HLA-C the fewest.

Trimming shortened V by 3 bases and J by 2 bases, and 7 bases separated the two germline ends. Germline lookup yields CDR1 SGHNT and CDR2 YENEEA. The CDR3 is 13 residues long. This rearrangement joins TRBV11-3 to TRBJ1-2; D not certain. Sequencing was done on a sample of PBMCs. The TCR comes from a man over 45 in good health and CMV-seropositive. The CDR3 loop is CASSFGQNYGYTF. In DNA form, the CDR3 reads TGTGCCAGCAGCTTTGGGCAGAACTATGGCTACACCTTC. Full variable domain (outside the CDR3, taken from reference TRBV11-3 and TRBJ1-2): EAGVVQSPRYKIIEKKQPVAFWCNPISGHNTLYWYLQNLGQGPELLIRYENEEAVDDSQLPKDRFSAERLKGVDSTLKIQPAELGDSAVYLCASSFGQNYGYTFGSGTRLTVV.